The present TCR beta chain was sequenced within a study of cytomegalovirus exposure and HLA in healthy donors. Germline V gene data show CDR1 as KGHSH and CDR2 as LQKENI. The J segment lost 0 bases and the V segment lost 1 base, leaving 9 bases of the junction unmatched. The CDR3 has 19 amino acids. It was with 60 Vbeta and 13 Jbeta primers that the PCR ran. Libraries were prepared by immunoSEQ multiplex PCR; TCRdb keeps only in-frame clonotypes and omits some of them. The repertoire has tens of thousands of clones, about 73% of them found once; the top ten carry approximately 4.4%. Study outcomes and limitations: Only CMV serostatus was available as immune exposure information.

Regarding this clone: Antigen specificity is unknown.

This chain connects TRBV18 to TRBJ1-3, with 10 bases lining up with TRBD1. Specimen: PBMCs. The receptor was isolated from a man between 35 and 55 years old in good health and CMV-seronegative. CDR3 protein: CASSPRDRGFPDSGNTIYF. The CDR3, as DNA: TGTGCCAGCTCACCACGGGACAGGGGCTTTCCGGACTCTGGAAACACCATATATTTT.